These 9 T cell receptor beta chains were all obtained from the same sample, sequenced in a study of cytomegalovirus exposure and HLA in healthy donors. PCR primers comprised 60 Vbeta and 13 Jbeta primers. Clones were sequenced by immunoSEQ multiplex PCR, and TCRdb holds only the in-frame ones, with some missing. The repertoire holds 65,000 to 85,000 clones, with under 80% as singletons. Sequenced: PBMCs. The receptors here all came from a male donor in good health and CMV-seropositive.

This clone came up once. V usage is TRBV5-1 and J usage is TRBJ1-1; D is ambiguous. The CDR3 is made up of 13 amino acids. Trimming took 7 bases from V and 1 from J, leaving 11 bases between them. Germline-derived CDR1 and CDR2 are SGHRS and YFSETQ. The CDR3 loop reads CASGRGENTEAFF. The CDR3 DNA reads TGCGCCAGCGGCCGCGGGGAGAACACTGAAGCTTTCTTT. The full variable domain, with the rest looked up from reference TRBV5-1 and TRBJ1-1, is KAGVTQTPRYLIKTRGQQVTLSCSPISGHRSVSWYQQTPGQGLQFLFEYFSETQRNKGNFPGRFSGRQFSNSRSEMNVSTLELGDSALYLCASGRGENTEAFFGQGTRLTVV.

The chain uses TRBV4-3 and TRBJ2-5; 7 positions match TRBD1. The tail of the sequence fits TRBJ2-7 better, so the J call may be wrong. The CDR3 has 17 residues. Germline V gene sequence: CDR1 LGHNA, CDR2 YSLEER. CDR3 coding DNA: TGCGCCAGCAGCCAAGAACCTACAGGGGCCATCCGCTACGAGCAGTACTTC. Translating gives CASSQEPTGAIRYEQYF.

The V and J genes are TRBV5-5 and TRBJ1-1, with 8 positions matching TRBD1. This CDR3 has 16 residues. Germline lookup yields CDR1 SGHKS and CDR2 YYEKEE (reference sequence). Trimming cost V 4 bases and J 0 bases; bases outside gene matches: 8. The CDR3 sequence is CASSGGLQGVNTEAFF. CDR3 in DNA: TGTGCCAGCAGCGGGGGTCTACAGGGGGTGAACACTGAAGCTTTCTTT. Combining the CDR3 with reference TRBV5-5 and TRBJ1-1 gives the whole variable domain DAGVTQSPTHLIKTRGQQVTLRCSPISGHKSVSWYQQVLGQGPQFIFQYYEKEERGRGNFPDRFSARQFPNYSSELNVNALLLGDSALYLCASSGGLQGVNTEAFFGQGTRLTVV.

There are a few counts of this clone. V gene TRBV19 combines with J gene TRBJ1-4; D is unresolved. The germline gives CDR1 LNHDA, CDR2 SQIVND (reference sequence). The length of the CDR3 is 15 residues. Trimming stripped 8 bases from V and 5 bases from J, with 18 bases between. CDR3 protein: CASRPGRISNEKLFF. The CDR3 bases are TGTGCCAGTCGACCTGGCAGGATTTCAAATGAAAAACTGTTTTTT.

The rearrangement joins TRBV2 to TRBJ2-7, with D perhaps matching TRBD1 (5 bases). The CDR3 loop spans 14 amino acids. V shed 7 bases and J shed 3 bases, with 16 bases lying between them. Germline CDR1 is SNHLY and CDR2 is FYNNEI. The CDR3 region is CASKRGGNNYEQYF. The DNA for the CDR3 is TGTGCCAGCAAAAGGGGTGGGAATAACTACGAGCAGTACTTC.

The chain links TRBV7-3 to TRBJ2-1; 7 bases are a match to TRBD2. The CDR3 has 16 amino acids. The germline CDR1 and CDR2 sequences are SGHTA and FQGTGA. J lost 6 bases, V lost 0 bases, and 8 bases had no gene match. The CDR3: CASSLTVAGVGNEQFF. In DNA form, the CDR3 reads TGTGCCAGCAGCTTAACAGTCGCGGGAGTGGGCAATGAGCAGTTCTTC.

This rearrangement joins TRBV7-2 to TRBJ2-1; 11 bases map to TRBD2. CDR3 length: 15 residues. Per germline, CDR1 SGHTA and CDR2 FQGNSA. Trimming took 8 bases from V and 5 from J; bases not matched to a gene: 8. The CDR3: CASRSLAGGNNEQFF. The CDR3 nucleotides are TGTGCCAGCCGAAGCCTAGCGGGGGGCAACAATGAGCAGTTCTTC.

This chain connects TRBV7-9 to TRBJ2-7, with 10 bases that match TRBD2. Germline CDR1 SEHNR, CDR2 FQNEAQ (reference sequence). Trimming removed 5 bases from V and 2 bases from J; junction bases left unmatched: 6. This CDR3 has 15 residues. CDR3 sequence: CASSLPSGSPYEQYF. CDR3 coding DNA: TGTGCCAGCAGCCTCCCTAGCGGGAGTCCCTACGAGCAGTACTTC.

This clone has only a few counts. The chain joins TRBV20-1 to TRBJ2-7; 8 bases match TRBD1. J was trimmed by 7 bases and V by 6 bases; bases with no gene match: 5. This CDR3 is built from 11 residues. Germline V CDR1 and CDR2: DFQATT, SNEGSKA (reference sequence). The CDR3 DNA reads TGCAGTGCGAGGACAGGGTGGGAGCAGTACTTC. As protein: CSARTGWEQYF.